The 9 T cell receptor beta chains given below trace back to one sample, sequenced in a study of human T cells and chemical hapten exposure. TCRdb itself ran the RACE reads through MiXCR, one entry per CDR3 protein. The sample has 60,000 to 65,000 distinct CDR3 sequences; more than 9.5% are singletons. The time point here: patch test 3, about 24 weeks after DPC sensitization. This sample's treatment: therapeutic diphenylcyclopropenone sensitization with weekly scalp DPC. Sample: whole blood, taken in connection with sensitization to the hapten diphenylcyclopropenone (DPC). The receptors shown here come from a woman aged 25 to 39 with alopecia areata. Some clones in this sample may be carry-over from other donors' samples.

This chain links TRBV30 with TRBJ1-5; 7 bases match TRBD1. J lost 4 bases, V lost 2 bases, and 2 bases had no gene match. CDR1 is GTSNPN and CDR2 is SVGIG in the germline V gene (reference sequence). This CDR3 comprises 13 residues. CDR3 residues: CAWSPGGNQPQHF. The CDR3 DNA follows: TGTGCCTGGAGTCCAGGGGGGAATCAGCCCCAGCATTTT.

This clonotype was counted many times. The chain links TRBV4-2 to TRBJ2-3; TRBD2 aligns across 9 bases. CDR1 and CDR2 (germline): LGHNA, YNFKEQ. With 2 bases clipped from V and 3 bases from J, the junction kept 6 bases outside the gene matches. The CDR3 is 16 amino acids. The CDR3 sequence is CASSQPSGEGTDTQYF. The CDR3 DNA sequence: TGTGCCAGCAGCCAACCTAGCGGGGAGGGGACAGATACGCAGTATTTT.

This clonotype has a handful of counts. The chain links TRBV7-9 to TRBJ1-1; D not certain. Germline CDR1 is SEHNR and CDR2 is FQNEAQ (reference sequence). With 1 base removed from V and 2 bases from J, the gap between germline ends came to 8 bases. The CDR3 sequence is 14 residues long. The CDR3 coding sequence is TGTGCCAGCAGCTTAGTCTCTATCAACACTGAAGCTTTCTTT. It specifies CASSLVSINTEAFF.

This clonotype was detected ten times or more. V usage is TRBV7-9 and J usage is TRBJ2-1, with no clear D. The CDR3 runs to 12 residues. Per the germline V gene, CDR1 is SEHNR and CDR2 is FQNEAQ (reference sequence). V was trimmed by 1 base and J by 7 bases, leaving 5 bases between them. The CDR3 sequence is CASSLELNEQFF. The CDR3 nucleotides are TGTGCCAGCAGCTTAGAGCTAAATGAGCAGTTCTTC. Full variable domain (missing parts from reference TRBV7-9 and TRBJ2-1): DTGVSQNPRHKITKRGQNVTFRCDPISEHNRLYWYRQTLGQGPEFLTYFQNEAQLEKSRLLSDRFSAERPKGSFSTLEIQRTEQGDSAMYLCASSLELNEQFFGPGTRLTVL.

A note on this clonotype: The junction departs from the called germline gene at one end, perhaps through a read error. The rearrangement joins TRBV29-1 to TRBJ2-3; D is unclear. The CDR3 has 11 amino acids. Germline V gene lookup returns CDR1 SQVTM and CDR2 ANQGSEA. CDR3 sequence reads: CSAELSDTQYF. CDR3 coding DNA: TGCAGCGCTGAACTTTCAGATACGCAGTATTTT.

This clonotype was counted between two and nine times. V usage is TRBV9 and J usage is TRBJ1-1, with 9 bases that match TRBD1. J was trimmed by 10 bases and V by 4 bases; bases with no gene match: 11. Germline lookup yields CDR1 SGDLS and CDR2 YYNGEE. The CDR3 is 14 amino acids. Here the CDR3 reads CASSPSPGTGTAFF. The CDR3 DNA follows: TGTGCCAGCAGCCCAAGTCCCGGGACAGGGACAGCTTTCTTT.

The chain uses TRBV7-2 and TRBJ2-3; 8 bases match TRBD2. The CDR3 loop spans 16 amino acids. In germline, CDR1 is SGHTA, CDR2 FQGNSA. V dropped 1 base and J dropped 4; count of bases not matched to a gene: 7. DNA for the CDR3: TGTGCCAGCAGCTTAGTTCGAGCGGGGGTCGCAGATACGCAGTATTTT. Translated, it gives CASSLVRAGVADTQYF.

This clonotype was picked up a small number of times. The V and J genes are TRBV7-8 and TRBJ1-3; D gene uncertain. The germline CDR1 and CDR2 sequences are SGHVS and FQNEAQ. V was trimmed by 5 bases and J by 4 bases, leaving 9 bases between them. The CDR3 contains 13 residues. This CDR3 reads CASSTGGGNTIYF. CDR3 DNA sequence: TGTGCCAGCAGCACTGGCGGGGGAAACACCATATATTTT.

The rearrangement uses TRBV29-1 and TRBJ2-7, with a possible D match to TRBD1 (5 bases). CDR3 size: 12 residues. The ends were cut back, 4 bases at V and 7 bases at J, with 14 bases in the middle. Germline CDR1 is SQVTM and CDR2 is ANQGSEA. The CDR3 DNA reads as TGCAGCGTTGGGGGCAGTCCGTGGGAGCAGTACTTC. Encoded protein: CSVGGSPWEQYF.